This T cell receptor beta chain was captured in a study of cytomegalovirus exposure and HLA in healthy donors. Researchers ran the PCR with 60 Vbeta and 13 Jbeta primers. The table came from immunoSEQ multiplex PCR; TCRdb's copy has only in-frame clones and leaves some out. This table holds about 130,000 clones, about three quarters found once. Deletions cut 5 bases from V and 5 bases from J, with 18 bases between. Looked up from germline, CDR1 is SGHVS and CDR2 is FQNEAQ. This CDR3 comprises 15 residues. Study-level results: Sequence variants that were highly shared formed a cluster that was likely a sequencing artifact. HLA allele associations emerged for about 16,000 TCR beta sequences in a later analysis, at 0.05 false discovery rate.

This clone was detected once. Its target is unknown. The rearrangement links TRBV7-8 to TRBJ2-5; D possibly corresponds to TRBD1 (6 bases). This receptor was identified in a man aged 40-49 years in good health and CMV-seropositive. Specimen: PBMCs. This chain's CDR3 is CASSLLQGSGETQYF. DNA for the CDR3: TGTGCCAGCAGCCTGCTACAGGGCTCCGGGGAGACCCAGTACTTC.